This T cell receptor (beta chain) derives from a study of T cell responses to AZD1222 COVID-19 vaccine. General study findings and limits: There were mostly white British donors and more females than males, and clonal diversity was possibly underestimated.

Trimming took 3 bases from V and 1 from J, leaving 7 bases between them. The CDR3 extends over 13 amino acids. Looked up from germline, CDR1 is SGHNT and CDR2 is YYREEE (reference sequence). Pooling of second doses given at about 4 or about 12 weeks was done. Notes on this clone: The antigen remains unidentified.

Profiled with immunoSEQ multiplex PCR; TCRdb holds only in-frame clones, not every one. The data contain around 99,000 clones, under 95% of them singletons. The source was peripheral blood, collected 28 days after the second AZD1222 dose. The TCR sequence derives from an adult who received the AZD1222 COVID-19 vaccine. V usage is TRBV5-4 and J usage is TRBJ1-1, with D hard to call. The CDR3 DNA is TGTGCCAGCAGCTACCAGCGGAACACTGAAGCTTTCTTT. Encoded protein: CASSYQRNTEAFF.